Presented here are 27 T cell receptor beta chains from one specimen sequenced in a study of beta chain features in type 1 diabetes. Investigators reverse transcribed all isolated RNA, so they sequenced expressed TCRB transcripts. TCRdb keeps only in-frame clones here, not all; method: immunoSEQ multiplex PCR. The sample has around 350,000 clones; roughly 12% are singletons. Sequenced input: naive CD4+ T cells from blood. These receptors all come from a young man in good health.

This chain joins TRBV5-1 and TRBJ1-1; D is undetermined. Germline V gene data show CDR1 as SGHRS and CDR2 as YFSETQ. The V end was cut by 4 bases, the J end by 1 base, with 11 bases between. This CDR3 is built from 14 residues. As DNA, the CDR3 is TGCGCCAGCAGCACCAGAGAGGAGAACACTGAAGCTTTCTTT. Translated, it gives CASSTREENTEAFF.

This clone showed up just a few times. The chain combines TRBV28 with TRBJ2-6; no clear D gene. Germline V lookup: CDR1 MDHEN, CDR2 SYDVKM. The CDR3 loop spans 14 amino acids. Between the trimmed V and J ends, which lost 7 bases and 0 bases, there was a span of 7 bases. CDR3 region: CASIAGSGANVLTF. The DNA of the CDR3 is TGTGCCAGCATTGCCGGCTCTGGGGCCAACGTCCTGACTTTC.

The rearrangement links TRBV28 to TRBJ1-2; 8 bases map to TRBD1. The V gene's germline CDR1 is MDHEN and CDR2 SYDVKM. The V gene end was trimmed by 7 bases and the J gene end by 2 bases; junction bases not matched to a gene: 12. The length of the CDR3 is 16 residues. Here the CDR3 reads CASIDRDRGGNYGYTF. In DNA form, the CDR3 reads TGTGCCAGCATCGACCGAGACAGGGGAGGAAACTATGGCTACACCTTC.

The V call is TRBV19, the J call TRBJ2-7; weak D call: TRBD2 (6 bases). Trimming shortened V by 3 bases and J by 5 bases, and 14 bases separated the two germline ends. The CDR3 runs to 14 residues. Germline CDR1 reads LNHDA; CDR2 reads SQIVND (reference sequence). The CDR3 spells CASSIGGSDDEQYF. The CDR3 region has the DNA TGTGCCAGTAGTATCGGAGGGAGCGACGACGAGCAGTACTTC.

J is TRBJ2-3 and V is TRBV30, with 10 positions matching TRBD2. The CDR3 length is 13 residues. Germline V gene data show CDR1 as GTSNPN and CDR2 as SVGIG (reference sequence). V was pared by 3 bases and J by 7 bases, with 4 bases of the junction left unmatched. CDR3 sequence reads: CAWRAGGLNTQYF. In nucleotides, the CDR3 is TGTGCCTGGAGAGCGGGAGGGCTGAATACGCAGTATTTT.

This clone was found a few times. The chain carries TRBV28 and TRBJ2-1; TRBD1 agrees at 11 bases. Germline assignment: CDR1 MDHEN and CDR2 SYDVKM. The CDR3 is 16 amino acids. The ends lost 6 bases at V and 3 bases at J; junction bases unmatched: 7. CDR3 region: CASRRGGTGGYNEQFF. The CDR3, as DNA: TGTGCCAGCAGACGAGGGGGGACAGGGGGCTACAATGAGCAGTTCTTC.

This clone was seen only once. This chain joins TRBV4-3 and TRBJ2-5, with D unclear. The assigned J gene may be wrong: the sequence end matches TRBJ2-7 better. Germline V CDR1 and CDR2: LGHNA, YSLEER. There are 14 residues in the CDR3. CDR3 protein: CASSQDHRSYEQYF. The CDR3 region has the DNA TGCGCCAGCAGCCAAGATCACAGATCCTACGAGCAGTACTTC.

This chain links TRBV18 with TRBJ1-1; D ambiguous. The CDR3 runs to 15 residues. The V end was cut by 0 bases, the J end by 0 bases, with 8 bases between. In germline, CDR1 is KGHSH, CDR2 LQKENI. CDR3 DNA sequence: TGTGCCAGCTCACCACCGATAGGAGTGAACACTGAAGCTTTCTTT. Its protein is CASSPPIGVNTEAFF.

The chain couples TRBV10-3 to TRBJ1-1; the D gene is possibly TRBD1 (6 bases). The germline gives CDR1 ENHRY, CDR2 SYGVKD. V shed 4 bases and J shed 3 bases, with 9 bases lying between them. This CDR3 comprises 13 residues. The CDR3 sequence is CAISGRQDTEAFF. Written as DNA, the CDR3 is TGTGCCATCAGTGGGCGACAGGACACTGAAGCTTTCTTT.

This CDR3 is CAISRGQGNSPLHF. The CDR3 nucleotides are TGTGCCATCAGCCGGGGACAGGGGAATTCACCCCTCCACTTT. This chain uses TRBV10-3 with TRBJ1-6; 10 bases fit TRBD1. The V segment lost 6 bases and the J segment 7 bases; nucleotides outside the gene matches: 3. The CDR3 contains 14 residues. Germline V gene sequence: CDR1 ENHRY, CDR2 SYGVKD.

The rearrangement uses TRBV7-2 and TRBJ2-3, with 13 bases aligning to TRBD2. Germline-derived CDR1 and CDR2 are SGHTA and FQGNSA. The V gene end was trimmed by 6 bases and the J gene end by 3 bases; junction bases not matched to a gene: 12. The CDR3 is 18 amino acids. Here the CDR3 DNA reads TGTGCCAGCAGGCCACCCGGGACTAGCGGGGTGGGGACAGATACGCAGTATTTT. Translated, it gives CASRPPGTSGVGTDTQYF.

The chain joins TRBV6-5 to TRBJ1-5; D is uncertain. Germline loops: CDR1 MNHEY, CDR2 SVGAGI. Deletions cut 0 bases from V and 6 bases from J, with 12 bases between. The CDR3 has 15 amino acids. Here the CDR3 reads CASSYSSRSGQPQHF. CDR3 in DNA: TGTGCCAGCAGTTACTCGAGCAGGTCTGGTCAGCCCCAGCATTTT.

This chain uses TRBV30 with TRBJ2-7; possible D gene TRBD2, 6 bases. Germline CDR1 reads GTSNPN; CDR2 reads SVGIG (reference sequence). CDR3 length: 15 residues. Trimming left V 2 bases short and J 5 bases short, with 19 bases between. The CDR3, as DNA: TGTGCCTGGAGTCCCTTGCCCAGGTGGGGGGACGAGCAGTACTTC. This translates into CAWSPLPRWGDEQYF.

This clone was observed a few times. V gene TRBV7-2 combines with J gene TRBJ2-1, with D perhaps TRBD2 (5 bases). The CDR3 has 13 residues. Trimming pared 6 bases from V and 8 bases from J, leaving 14 bases between. The germline CDR1 and CDR2 sequences are SGHTA and FQGNSA. The CDR3 loop reads CASSERSGDEQFF. In nucleotides, the CDR3 is TGTGCCAGCAGTGAGCGGAGTGGGGATGAGCAGTTCTTC.

V usage is TRBV29-1 and J usage is TRBJ2-7; TRBD1 agrees at 9 bases. V dropped 4 bases and J dropped 5; count of bases not matched to a gene: 6. Per the germline V gene, CDR1 is SQVTM and CDR2 is ANQGSEA. This CDR3 contains 13 residues. CDR3 nucleotide sequence: TGCAGCGTTGCACAGGGGGCAGGAGACGAGCAGTACTTC. Its protein product is CSVAQGAGDEQYF.

The V call is TRBV14, the J call TRBJ1-1, with D uncertain. Trimming took off 7 bases at V and 10 bases at J, with 16 bases between the two ends. CDR1 and CDR2 from the germline V gene are SGHDN and FVKESK. The CDR3 has 12 residues. CDR3 DNA sequence: TGTGCCAGCACTCGAGGGTCAACCGGAGCTTTCTTT. This translates into CASTRGSTGAFF.

This clone has just a few counts. The chain links TRBV2 to TRBJ1-1; no clear D. Germline CDR1 and CDR2: SNHLY and FYNNEI. CDR3 length: 13 residues. V was trimmed by 6 bases and J by 7 bases, leaving 15 bases between them. The CDR3 protein is CASRLERSGEAFF. In nucleotides, the CDR3 is TGTGCCAGCAGGCTCGAACGGTCCGGTGAAGCTTTCTTT.

As concerns this clone: At the DNA level, this CDR3 is encoded by other sequences in the same sample as well. This chain links TRBV5-6 with TRBJ2-3; no clear D. Germline values: CDR1 SGHDT, CDR2 YYEEEE. CDR3 length: 13 residues. Trimming shortened V by 0 bases and J by 2 bases, and 4 bases separated the two germline ends. This CDR3 reads CASSLGHTDTQYF. For the CDR3, the DNA is TGTGCCAGCAGCTTGGGGCACACAGATACGCAGTATTTT.

This clone has only a few counts. The chain couples TRBV5-1 to TRBJ1-5; 7 nucleotides line up with TRBD1. Per the germline V gene, CDR1 is SGHRS and CDR2 is YFSETQ. The CDR3 length is 16 residues. V shed 2 bases and J 1 base; nucleotides not matched to a gene: 6. The CDR3 region is CASSFLEGASNQPQHF. CDR3 bases: TGCGCCAGCAGCTTTTTGGAGGGGGCCAGCAATCAGCCCCAGCATTTT.

The CDR3 loop is CASSPQTVTYEQYF. In DNA, the CDR3 is TGTGCCAGCAGCCCTCAGACAGTAACCTACGAGCAGTACTTC. The chain joins TRBV7-2 to TRBJ2-7, with D perhaps TRBD1 (5 bases). Trimming took off 5 bases at V and 2 bases at J, with 13 bases between the two ends. Germline CDR1 and CDR2: SGHTA and FQGNSA. This CDR3 has 14 amino acids.

A few counts support this clone. The chain links TRBV6-5 to TRBJ1-2; maybe TRBD1 (5 bases). CDR3 length equals 13 residues. V was trimmed by 6 bases and J by 3 bases, leaving 11 bases between them. CDR1 is MNHEY, CDR2 SVGAGI, per germline. The CDR3 sequence: CASRGGGDYGYTF. CDR3 nucleotide sequence: TGTGCCAGCAGGGGGGGTGGTGACTATGGCTACACCTTC.

The gene calls are TRBV5-6 and TRBJ2-3; 10 bases map to TRBD2. In germline, CDR1 is SGHDT, CDR2 YYEEEE. The CDR3 runs to 16 residues. The J segment lost 3 bases and the V segment lost 3 bases, leaving 7 bases of the junction unmatched. CDR3 in amino acids: CASSSWTSGATDTQYF. The CDR3 nucleotides are TGTGCCAGCAGCTCCTGGACTAGCGGCGCGACAGATACGCAGTATTTT.

The rearrangement uses TRBV20-1 and TRBJ1-1; D may be TRBD1 (5 bases). V dropped 3 bases and J dropped 5 bases, with 7 bases sitting between them. The CDR3 is 11 amino acids. The germline V gene has CDR1 DFQATT and CDR2 SNEGSKA (reference sequence). This CDR3 is CSASRGTEAFF. The CDR3, as DNA: TGCAGTGCTAGTCGGGGGACTGAAGCTTTCTTT.

The rearrangement joins TRBV4-3 to TRBJ2-2, with 8 bases aligning to TRBD1. The CDR3 contains 17 residues. V trimming: 5 bases; J trimming: 4 bases; junction bases outside the gene matches: 12. CDR1 and CDR2 from the germline V gene are LGHNA and YSLEER. CDR3 DNA sequence: TGCGCCAGCAGCTTGTCATCCGGGACAGGCGCCACCGGGGAGCTGTTTTTT. It is translated as CASSLSSGTGATGELFF.

The gene calls are TRBV4-2 and TRBJ1-6, with D perhaps matching TRBD1 (6 bases). The CDR3 has 16 residues. The germline CDR1 and CDR2 sequences are LGHNA and YNFKEQ. V gave up 0 bases and J gave up 8 bases, with 14 bases separating them. The CDR3 spells CASSQDMDRRDSPLHF. The CDR3, as DNA: TGTGCCAGCAGCCAAGACATGGACAGAAGGGATTCACCCCTCCACTTT.

This clone was picked up a small number of times. This chain connects TRBV7-2 to TRBJ2-3, with D possibly matching TRBD1 (6 bases). CDR3 size: 14 residues. CDR1 SGHTA and CDR2 FQGNSA come from the germline V gene. The germline V and J ends were trimmed by 3 bases and 3 bases, with 10 bases remaining between them. CDR3 loop: CASSFGQPTDTQYF. CDR3 in DNA: TGTGCCAGCAGCTTCGGACAGCCAACAGATACGCAGTATTTT. The full variable domain, with the rest looked up from reference TRBV7-2 and TRBJ2-3, is GAGVSQSPSNKVTEKGKDVELRCDPISGHTALYWYRQSLGQGLEFLIYFQGNSAPDKSGLPSDRFSAERTGGSVSTLTIQRTQQEDSAVYLCASSFGQPTDTQYFGPGTRLTVL.

Only a few counts were recorded for this clone. The chain is built from TRBV7-2 and TRBJ2-1; D possibly corresponds to TRBD2 (6 bases). This CDR3 is built from 16 residues. Germline lookup yields CDR1 SGHTA and CDR2 FQGNSA. Trimming cost V 4 bases and J 5 bases, with 18 bases left between them. In DNA, the CDR3 is TGTGCCAGCAGCTACATGGCGGGATTTATTAACAATGAGCAGTTCTTC. It specifies CASSYMAGFINNEQFF.